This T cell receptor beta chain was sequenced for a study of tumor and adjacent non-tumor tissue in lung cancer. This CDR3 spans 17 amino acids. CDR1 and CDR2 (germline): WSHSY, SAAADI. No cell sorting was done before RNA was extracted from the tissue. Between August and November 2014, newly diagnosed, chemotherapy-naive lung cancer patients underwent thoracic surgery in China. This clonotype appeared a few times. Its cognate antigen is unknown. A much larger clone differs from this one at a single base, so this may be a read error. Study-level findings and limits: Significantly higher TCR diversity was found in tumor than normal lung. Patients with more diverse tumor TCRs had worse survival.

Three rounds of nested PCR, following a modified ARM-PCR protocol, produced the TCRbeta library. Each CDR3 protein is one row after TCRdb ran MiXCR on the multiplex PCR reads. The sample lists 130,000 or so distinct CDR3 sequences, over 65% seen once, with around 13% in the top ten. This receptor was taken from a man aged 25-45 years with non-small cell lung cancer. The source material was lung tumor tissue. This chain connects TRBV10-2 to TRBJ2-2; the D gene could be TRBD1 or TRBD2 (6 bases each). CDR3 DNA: TGCGCCAGCAGTGAGCCCTTTAGGGGGGCGAACACCGGGGAGCCGTTTTTT. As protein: CASSEPFRGANTGEPFF.